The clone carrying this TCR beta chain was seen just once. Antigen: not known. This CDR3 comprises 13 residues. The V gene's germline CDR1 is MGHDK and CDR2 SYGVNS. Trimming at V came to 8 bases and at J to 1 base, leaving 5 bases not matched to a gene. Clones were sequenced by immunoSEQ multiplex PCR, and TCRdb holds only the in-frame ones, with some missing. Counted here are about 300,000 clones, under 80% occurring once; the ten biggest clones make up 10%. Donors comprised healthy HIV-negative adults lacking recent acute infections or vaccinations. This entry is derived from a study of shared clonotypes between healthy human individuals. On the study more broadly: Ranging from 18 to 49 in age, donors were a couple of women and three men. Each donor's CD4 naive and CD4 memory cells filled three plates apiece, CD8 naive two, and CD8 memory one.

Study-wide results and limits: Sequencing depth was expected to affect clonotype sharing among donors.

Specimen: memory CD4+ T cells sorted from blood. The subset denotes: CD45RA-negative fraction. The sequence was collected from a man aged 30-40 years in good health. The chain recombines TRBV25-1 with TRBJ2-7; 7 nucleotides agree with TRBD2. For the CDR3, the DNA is TGTGCCAGCGGGGGGGACGGTTCCTACGAGCAGTACTTC. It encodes CASGGDGSYEQYF.